This T cell receptor (beta chain) was recorded in a study of blood T cell repertoires in COVID-19. For the study at large: Samples taken during acute and convalescent COVID-19 were collected in the United States, Italy and Spain. In each case, the material was cDNA or gDNA derived from T cells, B-cell-depleted T cells, or PBMCs.

Unmatched junction bases numbered 8, after V lost 6 bases and J lost 2 bases. This CDR3 region has 14 residues. Germline CDR1 and CDR2: SGHKS and YYEKEE (reference sequence). Original methodology: Amplification from reference gene primers served as the basis for estimated nucleated cell counts. Sequencing was performed with immunoSEQ multiplex PCR; in TCRdb, only in-frame clones are kept and a portion is missing. V and J calls and clone size follow that table, whereas D and trimming were derived from the DNA. The data hold fewer than 300,000 clones, with 75% to 95% observed a single time. The specimen sequenced was peripheral blood. The chain combines TRBV5-5 with TRBJ2-7; 7 nucleotides line up with TRBD1. This clonotype originated in a person in their late teens or twenties with COVID-19, enrolled during active disease. CDR3 protein: CASMSGTATYEQYF. Here the CDR3 DNA reads TGTGCCAGCATGTCCGGGACAGCCACCTACGAGCAGTACTTC.